This entry features one T cell receptor (beta chain) sequence. Antigen unknown. PCR used 60 Vbeta primers and 13 Jbeta primers. This table comes from immunoSEQ multiplex PCR, and its TCRdb copy is limited to in-frame clones, with some not included. Of 150,000 to 160,000 clones listed, about four fifths were seen once; the top ten hold roughly 8%. There are 13 residues in the CDR3. Trimming took off 2 bases at V and 8 bases at J, with 10 bases between the two ends. Germline lookup yields CDR1 SGHVS and CDR2 FQNEAQ. These data are taken from a study of cytomegalovirus exposure and HLA in healthy donors. Whole-study findings and limits: It was only CMV serostatus that was available as immune exposure information. Association of a missense DCLRE1C variant with TCR beta V- and J-gene trimming was reported in a later analysis. TCR beta sequences reportedly predicted most subjects' HLA-A and HLA-B alleles accurately.

Sequencing was carried out using PBMCs. The V and J genes are TRBV7-8 and TRBJ1-5; the D gene is possibly TRBD1 (6 bases). The source is a man younger than 40 in good health and CMV-seropositive. This chain's CDR3 is CASSLTGSKPQHF. The CDR3 region has the DNA TGTGCCAGCAGCTTAACAGGGTCGAAGCCCCAGCATTTT. Looking up the rest from reference TRBV7-8 and TRBJ1-5 gives the full variable domain: GAGVSQSPRYKVAKRGQDVALRCDPISGHVSLFWYQQALGQGPEFLTYFQNEAQLDKSGLPSDRFFAERPEGSVSTLKIQRTQQEDSAVYLCASSLTGSKPQHFGDGTRLSIL.